Shown below are 12 T cell receptor beta chains from a single sample sequenced in a study of blood T cells in healthy people across ages. Primed by a sample-barcoded 5' primer and a J-beta primer mix, a second PCR proceeded for roughly 6 to 12 cycles. TCRdb reprocessed the 5' RACE reads via MiXCR and lists one record per CDR3 protein. Found here are about 730,000 distinct CDR3 sequences, roughly 45% of them singletons; the top ten hold 20% to 25%. Source material: blood. The source is a woman aged 55-70 years in good health.

J is TRBJ2-1 and V is TRBV16; the match to TRBD1 covers 9 bases. The J segment lost 7 bases and the V segment lost 2 bases, leaving 3 bases of the junction unmatched. Germline CDR1 is KGHSY and CDR2 is FQNENV. The CDR3 length is 14 residues. The CDR3 coding sequence is TGTGCCAGCAGCCAAGGACAGGGGTGGAATGAGCAGTTCTTC. Translating it yields CASSQGQGWNEQFF.

This clonotype appeared a few times. This chain connects TRBV5-7 to TRBJ2-2; 8 bases are a match to TRBD2. TRBV5-7 is classed as an ORF, of uncertain function. With V trimmed by 4 bases and J by 3 bases, 8 bases remained unmatched. This CDR3 comprises 16 residues. CDR3 amino acids: CASSVKRERYTGELFF. The CDR3 DNA is TGTGCCAGCAGCGTGAAGCGGGAGCGTTACACCGGGGAGCTGTTTTTT.

This rearrangement joins TRBV20-1 to TRBJ2-1; no clear D gene. The CDR3 runs 10 residues. Germline values: CDR1 DFQATT, CDR2 SNEGSKA (reference sequence). CDR3: CCPSNNEQFF. As DNA, the CDR3 is TGCTGTCCCAGCAACAATGAGCAGTTCTTC.

This chain connects TRBV3-1 to TRBJ2-7, with no clear D. Germline V gives CDR1 LGHDT, CDR2 YNNKEL (reference sequence). This CDR3 region has 14 residues. Trimming shortened V by 2 bases and J by 1 base, and 9 bases separated the two germline ends. This CDR3 reads CASSQQPSSYEQYF. The CDR3 DNA sequence: TGTGCCAGCAGCCAACAGCCTTCATCCTACGAGCAGTACTTC.

The J gene is TRBJ2-3, the V gene TRBV5-4; TRBD2 aligns across 10 bases. The CDR3 has 19 amino acids. Per the germline V gene, CDR1 is SGHNT and CDR2 is YYREEE (reference sequence). Trimming at V came to 0 bases and at J to 1 base, leaving 11 bases not matched to a gene. Here the CDR3 reads CASSLGGLAEAAGTDTQYF. The CDR3 DNA follows: TGTGCCAGCAGCTTGGGAGGACTAGCGGAGGCCGCCGGCACAGATACGCAGTATTTT.

In the case of this clonotype: A clone one base away is much larger, so this may be a read error. The J gene is TRBJ2-5, the V gene TRBV20-1; 12 positions match TRBD1. The J segment lost 11 bases and the V segment lost 8 bases, leaving 21 bases of the junction unmatched. This CDR3 spans 16 amino acids. Germline lookup yields CDR1 DFQATT and CDR2 SNEGSKA (reference sequence). In DNA form, the CDR3 reads TGCAGTCATTGGTGCGGAACGGGACAGGGGGCATACGGGCAGTACTTC. This gives the protein CSHWCGTGQGAYGQYF.

This clonotype was observed a few times. The CDR3 region has the DNA TGCGCCAGCAGCCCCGGGACTAGCGGGATAGATGAGCAGTTCTTC. It specifies CASSPGTSGIDEQFF. The V call is TRBV4-3, the J call TRBJ2-1; 13 bases align to TRBD2. With V trimmed by 4 bases and J by 8 bases, 5 bases remained unmatched. The CDR3 consists of 15 residues. Per germline, CDR1 LGHNA and CDR2 YSLEER.

This clonotype was recorded a few times. The V call is TRBV20-1, the J call TRBJ2-1, with D possibly being TRBD2 (5 bases). V was trimmed by 3 bases and J by 7 bases, leaving 7 bases between them. The germline V gene has CDR1 DFQATT and CDR2 SNEGSKA (reference sequence). This CDR3 contains 11 residues. DNA for the CDR3: TGCAGTGCTAGCTGGAGGAATGAGCAGTTCTTC. Translated, it gives CSASWRNEQFF.

The CDR3 loop is CSVIRDSNTGELFF. CDR3 coding DNA: TGCAGCGTCATCCGGGACTCCAACACCGGGGAGCTGTTTTTT. The V call is TRBV29-1, the J call TRBJ2-2; possible D gene TRBD2, 6 bases. V dropped 6 bases and J dropped 2 bases, with 13 bases sitting between them. Germline CDR1 is SQVTM and CDR2 is ANQGSEA. CDR3 length: 14 residues.

The chain employs TRBV9 and TRBJ2-3; possibly TRBD2 for D (5 bases). Trimming pared 4 bases from V and 0 bases from J, leaving 15 bases between. Germline CDR1 and CDR2: SGDLS and YYNGEE. CDR3 length equals 16 residues. In DNA form, the CDR3 reads TGTGCCAGCAGCAACCTAACGGGGTTAAGCACAGATACGCAGTATTTT. It is translated as CASSNLTGLSTDTQYF.

The rearrangement joins TRBV21-1 to TRBJ2-1; the tabulated D call, TRBD2, remains unverified against the DNA. TRBV21-1 is assigned pseudogene status. The CDR3 is 15 amino acids. DNA of the CDR3: TGTGCCAGACGGGACTTGGGGATTTCAGCCAATGAGCAGTTCTTC. As protein: CARRDLGISANEQFF.

The genes are TRBV6-1 and TRBJ1-1, with a possible D match to TRBD1 (5 bases). Trimming removed 1 base from V and 4 bases from J, with 10 bases in between. Germline lookup yields CDR1 MNHNS and CDR2 SASEGT. The CDR3 is made up of 14 amino acids. This CDR3 reads CASSEVGAATEAFF. The CDR3 nucleotides read TGTGCCAGCAGTGAAGTCGGGGCGGCCACTGAAGCTTTCTTT.